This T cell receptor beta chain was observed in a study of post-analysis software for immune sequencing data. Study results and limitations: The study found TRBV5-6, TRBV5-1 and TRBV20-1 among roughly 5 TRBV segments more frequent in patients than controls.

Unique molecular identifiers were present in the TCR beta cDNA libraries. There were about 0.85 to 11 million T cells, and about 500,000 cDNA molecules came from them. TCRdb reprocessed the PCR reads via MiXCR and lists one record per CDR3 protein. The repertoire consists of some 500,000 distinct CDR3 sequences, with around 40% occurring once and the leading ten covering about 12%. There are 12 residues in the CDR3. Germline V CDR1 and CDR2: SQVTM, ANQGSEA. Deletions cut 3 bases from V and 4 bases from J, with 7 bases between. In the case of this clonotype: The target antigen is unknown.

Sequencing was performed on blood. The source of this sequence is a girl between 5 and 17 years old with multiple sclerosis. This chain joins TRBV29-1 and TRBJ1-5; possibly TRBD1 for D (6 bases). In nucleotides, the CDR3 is TGCAGCGTTGATGACAGGAATCAGCCCCAGCATTTT. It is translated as CSVDDRNQPQHF. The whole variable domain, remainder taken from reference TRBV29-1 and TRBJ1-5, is SAVISQKPSRDICQRGTSLTIQCQVDSQVTMMFWYRQQPGQSLTLIATANQGSEATYESGFVIDKFPISRPNLTFSTLTVSNMSPEDSSIYLCSVDDRNQPQHFGDGTRLSIL.